This T cell receptor beta chain appears in the sequencing data of a study of vaccination and CD4 T cells after COVID-19. About the study: Cultures that served as controls received a CEFX pool, an HIV-1 Nef pool, or no peptide.

The length of the CDR3 is 15 residues. Germline V CDR1 and CDR2: SGHTA, FQGNSA. J was trimmed by 5 bases and V by 5 bases; bases with no gene match: 8. Findings and limits, study-wide: Among reactive clones from convalescent patients, a median 86.3% appeared only post-vaccination.

Cultured CD4+ T cell DNA underwent sequencing with the Oncomine TCR Beta short-read assay. TCRdb recomputed calls from the PCR reads with MiXCR, one row per CDR3 protein. This sample yields some 9,100 distinct CDR3 sequences, of which roughly 49% are seen a single time; about 18% belongs to the top ten. Documented treatment: roughly ten-day PBMC culture with coronavirus spike peptide pools or control peptides (ViraFEST assay). The unexposed donor's CD4+ T cells were collected before the COVID-19 pandemic (2011-2018). ViraFEST used peptide pools to expand antigen-specific T cells before TCR sequencing. For this clonotype: Its specificity is not known.

The specimen sequenced was CD4+ T cells from blood, cultured in vitro. The sequence was collected from a human donor in good health. The V call is TRBV7-2, the J call TRBJ2-1; the match to TRBD2 covers 8 bases. CDR3 region: CASSQGLAKNNEQFF. CDR3 sequence (DNA): TGTGCCAGCAGCCAAGGACTAGCCAAAAACAATGAGCAGTTCTTC. Combining the CDR3 with reference TRBV7-2 and TRBJ2-1 gives the whole variable domain GAGVSQSPSNKVTEKGKDVELRCDPISGHTALYWYRQSLGQGLEFLIYFQGNSAPDKSGLPSDRFSAERTGGSVSTLTIQRTQQEDSAVYLCASSQGLAKNNEQFFGPGTRLTVL.